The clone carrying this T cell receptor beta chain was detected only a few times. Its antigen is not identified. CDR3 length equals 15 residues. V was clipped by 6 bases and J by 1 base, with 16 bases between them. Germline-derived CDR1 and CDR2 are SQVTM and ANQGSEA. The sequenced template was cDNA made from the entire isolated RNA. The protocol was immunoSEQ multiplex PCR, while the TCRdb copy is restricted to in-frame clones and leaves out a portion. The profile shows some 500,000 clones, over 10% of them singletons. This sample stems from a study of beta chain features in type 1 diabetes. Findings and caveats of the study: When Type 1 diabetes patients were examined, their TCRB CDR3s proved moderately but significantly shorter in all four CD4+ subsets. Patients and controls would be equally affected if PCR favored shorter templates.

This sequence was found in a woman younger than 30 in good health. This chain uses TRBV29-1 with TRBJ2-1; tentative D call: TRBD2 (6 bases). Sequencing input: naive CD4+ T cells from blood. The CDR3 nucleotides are TGCAGCGTAAGAATATTCGGAGGGTCCTACAATGAGCAGTTCTTC. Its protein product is CSVRIFGGSYNEQFF.